This T cell receptor (beta chain) originates from a study of cytomegalovirus exposure and HLA in healthy donors. Study-wide results and caveats: There was a cluster of highly shared sequence variants that was likely a sequencing artifact.

The study ran its PCR with 60 Vbeta and 13 Jbeta primers. This table comes from immunoSEQ multiplex PCR, and its TCRdb copy is limited to in-frame clones, with some not included. The sample holds some 84,000 clones, roughly 78% seen once. Points on this clone: Its antigen remains unknown.

The V gene end was trimmed by 2 bases and the J gene end by 7 bases; junction bases not matched to a gene: 8. The CDR3 extends over 15 amino acids. In germline, CDR1 is MNHEY, CDR2 SMNVEV (reference sequence). The source of this sequence is a male donor in good health and CMV-seropositive. The V and J genes are TRBV27 and TRBJ2-1; 7 bases agree with TRBD1. Sequencing used PBMCs. The CDR3 is CASSLTGVVKNEQFF. The DNA for the CDR3 is TGTGCCAGCAGTTTAACAGGGGTAGTCAAGAATGAGCAGTTCTTC.